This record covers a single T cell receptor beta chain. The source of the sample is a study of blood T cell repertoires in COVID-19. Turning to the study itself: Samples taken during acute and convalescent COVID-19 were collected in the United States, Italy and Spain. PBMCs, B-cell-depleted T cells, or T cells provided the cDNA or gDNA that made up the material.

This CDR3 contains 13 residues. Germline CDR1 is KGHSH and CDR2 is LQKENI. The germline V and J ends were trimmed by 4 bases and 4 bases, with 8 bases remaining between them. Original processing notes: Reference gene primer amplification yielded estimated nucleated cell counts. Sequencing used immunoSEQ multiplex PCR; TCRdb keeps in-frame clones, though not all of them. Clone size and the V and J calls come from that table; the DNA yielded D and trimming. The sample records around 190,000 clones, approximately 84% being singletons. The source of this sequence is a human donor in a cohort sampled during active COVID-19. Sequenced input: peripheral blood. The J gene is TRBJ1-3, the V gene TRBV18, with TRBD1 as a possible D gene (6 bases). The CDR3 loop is CASSLGQGNTIYF. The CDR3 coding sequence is TGTGCCAGCTCACTCGGACAGGGAAACACCATATATTTT.